The 15 T cell receptor beta chains given below trace back to one sample, sequenced in a study of cytomegalovirus exposure and HLA in healthy donors. PCR amplification relied on 60 Vbeta primers (plus 13 Jbeta primers). TCRdb's copy holds only in-frame clones and misses some; the assay was immunoSEQ multiplex PCR. The table lists 100,000 to 150,000 clones, around three quarters of them singletons. Sequences were obtained from PBMCs. Receptor source: a man in his thirties or forties in good health and CMV-seropositive.

This clone turned up a few times. CDR3 sequence reads: CAIRGGEGGTDTQYF. The CDR3 bases are TGTGCCATTCGGGGGGGTGAGGGGGGCACAGATACGCAGTATTTT. The chain has TRBV10-3 and TRBJ2-3, with TRBD2 matching 8 bases. This CDR3 has 15 residues. The V gene's germline CDR1 is ENHRY and CDR2 SYGVKD. V lost 9 bases, J lost 1 base, and 9 bases stayed unmatched.

The chain couples TRBV7-6 to TRBJ2-7; D might be TRBD2 (5 bases). V lost 3 bases and J 3 bases, leaving 12 bases between the germline ends. The CDR3 loop spans 14 amino acids. Germline values: CDR1 SGHVS, CDR2 FNYEAQ. This CDR3 is CASSLRESGYEQYF. In DNA form, the CDR3 reads TGTGCCAGCAGCTTGAGGGAATCGGGCTACGAGCAGTACTTC.

The chain combines TRBV25-1 with TRBJ2-2, with 7 bases aligning to TRBD2. CDR3 length: 16 residues. V dropped 4 bases and J dropped 5; count of bases not matched to a gene: 10. CDR1 and CDR2 from the germline V gene are MGHDK and SYGVNS. DNA for the CDR3: TGTGCCAGCAGTGCGGGGAGGGCCATGGGGACCGGGGAGCTGTTTTTT. Protein: CASSAGRAMGTGELFF.

This chain joins TRBV6-1 and TRBJ2-1; TRBD2 matches 11 bases. Germline-derived CDR1 and CDR2 are MNHNS and SASEGT. The CDR3 extends over 15 amino acids. J lost 5 bases, V lost 7 bases, and 7 bases had no gene match. CDR3 in amino acids: CASTMGTSGNNEQFF. The CDR3 bases are TGTGCCAGCACCATGGGGACTAGCGGAAACAATGAGCAGTTCTTC.

The V call is TRBV7-3, the J call TRBJ2-2; the D gene is possibly TRBD2 (6 bases). The CDR3 extends over 14 amino acids. The V and J ends lost 4 bases and 7 bases respectively, with 13 bases between them. The germline gives CDR1 SGHTA, CDR2 FQGTGA. CDR3 protein: CASSSLGGYGELFF. CDR3 in DNA: TGTGCCAGCAGCTCCCTCGGGGGTTACGGGGAGCTGTTTTTT.

The CDR3 DNA follows: TGTGCCAGTATGGGGGGCTACGAGCAGTACTTC. Its translation is CASMGGYEQYF. The V and J genes are TRBV19 and TRBJ2-7; TRBD2 is a possible D gene (6 bases). V lost 7 bases to trimming and J lost 3 bases, with 7 bases between them. The CDR3 runs 11 residues. Germline-derived CDR1 and CDR2 are LNHDA and SQIVND (reference sequence).

The genes are TRBV11-2 and TRBJ2-7; a weak D match, TRBD1 (5 bases). The CDR3 loop spans 13 amino acids. Looked up from germline, CDR1 is SGHAT and CDR2 is FQNNGV. Trimming took 11 bases from V and 4 from J, leaving 18 bases between them. CDR3 in DNA: TGTGCCTTTAAAAGGGGATTGGGATACGAGCAGTACTTC. This sequence encodes CAFKRGLGYEQYF.

V gene TRBV5-6 combines with J gene TRBJ2-1; D might be TRBD2 (5 bases). This CDR3 has 16 residues. V was shortened by 2 bases and J by 1 base, with 13 bases between the two germline ends. The germline V gene has CDR1 SGHDT and CDR2 YYEEEE. The CDR3 spells CASSFILEGSYNEQFF. The CDR3 DNA reads TGTGCCAGCAGCTTTATACTAGAAGGTTCCTACAATGAGCAGTTCTTC.

The chain has TRBV10-2 and TRBJ1-1; D is unclear. Germline V lookup: CDR1 WSHSY, CDR2 SAAADI. V lost 9 bases, J lost 7 bases, and 15 bases lay in between. There are 12 residues in the CDR3. CDR3 region: CASRFIAGEAFF. For the CDR3, the DNA is TGCGCCAGTAGATTTATCGCCGGTGAAGCTTTCTTT.

V gene TRBV7-8 combines with J gene TRBJ2-5; TRBD2 is a possible D gene (7 bases). The end of the DNA is better explained by TRBJ2-7, so the J call may be wrong. CDR1 and CDR2 from the germline V gene are SGHVS and FQNEAQ. CDR3 length: 16 amino acids. DNA for the CDR3: TGTGCCAGCAGCTTCCCTCGCGGGGGCTTTGCCTACGAGCAGTACTTC. Translation gives CASSFPRGGFAYEQYF.

The chain employs TRBV5-1 and TRBJ2-6; TRBD2 is a possible D gene (6 bases). Trimming shortened V by 2 bases and J by 2 bases, and 8 bases separated the two germline ends. The CDR3 consists of 15 residues. Germline assignment: CDR1 SGHRS and CDR2 YFSETQ. CDR3 residues: CASSFGGAGANVLTF. Here the CDR3 DNA reads TGCGCCAGCAGCTTTGGAGGGGCTGGGGCCAACGTCCTGACTTTC.

The chain is built from TRBV4-1 and TRBJ2-5; TRBD1 aligns across 8 bases. The DNA end lines up better with TRBJ2-7; the J call may be wrong. The CDR3 contains 14 residues. Germline V lookup: CDR1 MGHRA, CDR2 YSYEKL. In DNA, the CDR3 is TGCGCCAGCAGCCCGGACAGGGCAAACTACGAGCAGTACTTC. Translating gives CASSPDRANYEQYF.

This chain links TRBV15 with TRBJ2-7; maybe TRBD1 (6 bases). The CDR3 is made up of 15 amino acids. V lost 0 bases and J 3 bases, leaving 12 bases between the germline ends. Germline V gene data show CDR1 as LNHNV and CDR2 as YYDKDF (reference sequence). CDR3 bases: TGTGCCACCAGCAGAGAGGCAACAGGGAACTACGAGCAGTACTTC. It is translated as CATSREATGNYEQYF.

The genes are TRBV21-1 and TRBJ1-2; the table's D call, TRBD1, was not checked against the DNA. TRBV21-1 is a documented pseudogene. The CDR3 has 13 residues. The CDR3 nucleotides are TGTGCCAGCATTTCAGGCTCCAACTATGGCTACACCTTC. Its translation: CASISGSNYGYTF.

This clone appeared a single time. The chain links TRBV7-8 to TRBJ2-7, with 7 bases that match TRBD1. Per the germline V gene, CDR1 is SGHVS and CDR2 is FQNEAQ. The CDR3 totals 15 residues. The V segment lost 4 bases and the J segment 3 bases; nucleotides outside the gene matches: 9. The CDR3 spells CASSSKPGQLYEQYF. For the CDR3, the DNA is TGTGCCAGCAGCTCTAAACCGGGACAGCTCTACGAGCAGTACTTC.